The rows below give T cell receptor beta chains drawn from one sample of a study of T cell responses to AZD1222 COVID-19 vaccine. Generated by immunoSEQ multiplex PCR, the TCRdb table keeps only in-frame clones and is missing some. The sample lists some 90,000 clones; approximately 89% were seen once. Specimen: peripheral blood, collected on day 0 of AZD1222 vaccination. These receptors were collected from an adult in good health. Each CDR3 is given with its conserved first and last residue. The order of the fields is V gene, clone size, D gene, CDR3 length, J gene, CDR3 protein, CDR3 DNA. D genes are given only for firm matches. Size is omitted from some rows. Given values are once, few, many or a class for expanded clones.

v_gene: TRBV18
abundance: NA
d_gene: NA
len: 14
j_gene: TRBJ2-1
CDR3aa: CASSQLASKHEQFF
CDR3nt: TGTGCCAGCTCCCAACTAGCCTCCAAGCATGAGCAGTTCTTC

v_gene: TRBV10-3
abundance: NA
d_gene: TRBD1
len: 12
j_gene: TRBJ1-2
CDR3aa: CATWGQGGGYTF
CDR3nt: TGTGCCACCTGGGGACAGGGTGGTGGCTACACCTTC

v_gene: TRBV11-1
abundance: NA
d_gene: TRBD2
len: 15
j_gene: TRBJ2-2
CDR3aa: CASSSVAGVPGELFF
CDR3nt: TGTGCCAGCAGCTCGGTAGCGGGAGTACCCGGGGAGCTGTTTTTT

v_gene: TRBV5-4
abundance: NA
d_gene: NA
len: 14
j_gene: TRBJ2-3
CDR3aa: CASSPPGAGDTQYF
CDR3nt: TGTGCCAGCAGTCCTCCGGGGGCGGGAGATACGCAGTATTTT

v_gene: TRBV2
abundance: NA
d_gene: TRBD1
len: 15
j_gene: TRBJ2-4
CDR3aa: CASSELGTGKNIQYF
CDR3nt: TGTGCCAGCAGTGAATTAGGGACAGGCAAAAACATTCAGTACTTC

v_gene: TRBV3-1/TRBV3-2
abundance: few
d_gene: TRBD2
len: 18
j_gene: TRBJ2-5
CDR3aa: CASSQEKGTSGRGETQYF
CDR3nt: TGTGCCAGCAGCCAAGAAAAGGGGACTAGCGGGAGAGGAGAGACCCAGTACTTC

v_gene: TRBV2
abundance: NA
d_gene: TRBD1
len: 15
j_gene: TRBJ1-2
CDR3aa: CASSGTGVVLYGYTF
CDR3nt: TGTGCCAGCAGTGGGACAGGGGTGGTGTTATATGGCTACACCTTC

v_gene: TRBV20-1
abundance: NA
d_gene: NA
len: 13
j_gene: TRBJ1-5
CDR3aa: CSASTHSNQPQHF
CDR3nt: TGCAGTGCTAGTACACATAGCAATCAGCCCCAGCATTTT

v_gene: TRBV12-3/TRBV12-4
abundance: NA
d_gene: NA
len: 12
j_gene: TRBJ2-3
CDR3aa: CASSPGQLTQYF
CDR3nt: TGTGCCAGCAGTCCCGGACAGTTAACGCAGTATTTT

v_gene: TRBV19
abundance: NA
d_gene: TRBD2
len: 15
j_gene: TRBJ2-2
CDR3aa: CASISLAGGAGELFF
CDR3nt: TGTGCCAGTATTTCGCTAGCGGGAGGCGCCGGGGAGCTGTTTTTT

v_gene: TRBV18
abundance: NA
d_gene: TRBD1
len: 17
j_gene: TRBJ1-2
CDR3aa: CASSPQRTGGRNYGYTF
CDR3nt: TGTGCCAGCTCACCGCAGAGGACAGGGGGCCGTAACTATGGCTACACCTTC

v_gene: TRBV28
abundance: NA
d_gene: NA
len: 13
j_gene: TRBJ2-7
CDR3aa: CASRSLGSYEQYF
CDR3nt: TGTGCCAGTAGGTCACTGGGGAGCTACGAGCAGTACTTC

v_gene: TRBV19
abundance: NA
d_gene: TRBD1
len: 13
j_gene: TRBJ1-5
CDR3aa: CASSKGASQPQHF
CDR3nt: TGTGCCAGTAGTAAGGGGGCGTCTCAGCCCCAGCATTTT

v_gene: TRBV6-1
abundance: NA
d_gene: TRBD1
len: 15
j_gene: TRBJ1-5
CDR3aa: CASSTTGVSGQPQHF
CDR3nt: TGTGCCAGCAGCACTACAGGGGTCTCCGGGCAGCCCCAGCATTTT

v_gene: TRBV4-2
abundance: NA
d_gene: NA
len: 16
j_gene: TRBJ2-3
CDR3aa: CASSQDRGTPTDTQYF
CDR3nt: TGTGCCAGCAGCCAAGATCGGGGGACCCCCACAGATACGCAGTATTTT

v_gene: TRBV12-5
abundance: once
d_gene: NA
len: 13
j_gene: TRBJ1-5
CDR3aa: CASGLEGGQPQHF
CDR3nt: TGTGCTAGTGGACTGGAGGGTGGGCAGCCCCAGCATTTT

v_gene: TRBV5-4
abundance: NA
d_gene: TRBD2
len: 15
j_gene: TRBJ2-1
CDR3aa: CASRSLAGGYNEQFF
CDR3nt: TGTGCCAGCAGGTCCCTAGCGGGAGGTTACAATGAGCAGTTCTTC